Listed below are T cell receptor beta chains from one sample, sequenced in a study of T cell changes during pregnancy in multiple sclerosis. Clones were read by immunoSEQ multiplex PCR, and TCRdb kept only the in-frame ones, dropping some. The table includes 75,000 to 100,000 clones, 85% to 95% detected once. The sequencing here drew on peripheral blood, taken after pregnancy. These receptor sequences come from a female donor with multiple sclerosis, enrolled in a pregnancy study. Each CDR3 is given with its conserved first and last residue. A D gene is named only where the DNA matches it firmly. Clone size, where shown, is once, few, many, or a class for clones that have expanded.

V gene: TRBV18
CDR3 length: 15
D gene: -
clone size: -
J gene: TRBJ2-3
CDR3 DNA: TGTGCCAGCTCACCTGGTATTTCGGGGGCAGATACGCAGTATTTT
CDR3 protein: CASSPGISGADTQYF

V gene: TRBV4-3
CDR3 length: 15
D gene: TRBD2
clone size: -
J gene: TRBJ2-1
CDR3 DNA: TGCGCCAGCAGCCGGACTAGCGGGGGGGCCTCTGAGCAGTTCTTC
CDR3 protein: CASSRTSGGASEQFF

V gene: TRBV19
CDR3 length: 17
D gene: TRBD2
clone size: -
J gene: TRBJ2-7
CDR3 DNA: TGTGCCAGTAGTATGGACACTAGCGGTACCTTTACCTACGAGCAGTACTTC
CDR3 protein: CASSMDTSGTFTYEQYF

V gene: TRBV4-1
CDR3 length: 14
D gene: TRBD1
clone size: once
J gene: TRBJ2-7
CDR3 DNA: TGCGCCAGCAGCTACGACAGGGGGCACTACGAGCAGTACTTC
CDR3 protein: CASSYDRGHYEQYF

V gene: TRBV18
CDR3 length: 15
D gene: -
clone size: -
J gene: TRBJ1-2
CDR3 DNA: TGTGCCAGCTCACCATCCTCCGGAGGGAGAGATGGCTACACCTTC
CDR3 protein: CASSPSSGGRDGYTF

V gene: TRBV9
CDR3 length: 17
D gene: TRBD2
clone size: -
J gene: TRBJ2-3
CDR3 DNA: TGTGCCAGCAGCCTTGTGGAGCGGGGGGCGGGAGGAGATACGCAGTATTTT
CDR3 protein: CASSLVERGAGGDTQYF

V gene: TRBV4-3
CDR3 length: 16
D gene: -
clone size: -
J gene: TRBJ1-3
CDR3 DNA: TGCGCCAGCAGCCAAGCTACAGGGTACTCTGGAAACACCATATATTTT
CDR3 protein: CASSQATGYSGNTIYF

V gene: TRBV7-6
CDR3 length: 16
D gene: -
clone size: once
J gene: TRBJ2-1
CDR3 DNA: TGTGCCAGCAGCGCAATGCGGGGTAGCTCCTACAATGAGCAGTTCTTC
CDR3 protein: CASSAMRGSSYNEQFF

V gene: TRBV6-5
CDR3 length: 14
D gene: TRBD1
clone size: -
J gene: TRBJ1-2
CDR3 DNA: TGTGCCAGCAGTTACCTGGACAGGGGGCTTGGCTACACCTTC
CDR3 protein: CASSYLDRGLGYTF

V gene: TRBV27
CDR3 length: 14
D gene: -
clone size: few
J gene: TRBJ2-1
CDR3 DNA: TGTGCCAGCAGTTACAGGGTGGGGTTCAATGAGCAGTTCTTC
CDR3 protein: CASSYRVGFNEQFF

V gene: TRBV7-9
CDR3 length: 15
D gene: TRBD1
clone size: -
J gene: TRBJ2-7
CDR3 DNA: TGTGCCAGCAGCTTAGCCGGGACAGGGAATTACGAGCAGTACTTC
CDR3 protein: CASSLAGTGNYEQYF

V gene: TRBV29-1
CDR3 length: 17
D gene: TRBD1
clone size: -
J gene: TRBJ2-3
CDR3 DNA: TGCAGCGTTGAGGGGTATGAGGGACAGGGCGTCACAGATACGCAGTATTTT
CDR3 protein: CSVEGYEGQGVTDTQYF